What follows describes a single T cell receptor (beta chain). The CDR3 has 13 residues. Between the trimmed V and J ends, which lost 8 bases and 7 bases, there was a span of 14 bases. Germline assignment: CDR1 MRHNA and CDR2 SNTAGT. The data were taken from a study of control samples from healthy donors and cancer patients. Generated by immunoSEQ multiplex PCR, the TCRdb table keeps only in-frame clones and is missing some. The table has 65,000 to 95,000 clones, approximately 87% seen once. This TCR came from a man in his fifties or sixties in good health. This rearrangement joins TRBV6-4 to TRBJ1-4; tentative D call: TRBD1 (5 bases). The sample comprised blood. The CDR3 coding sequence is TGTGCCAGCTCGGGGGAACGTGGTGAAAAACTGTTTTTT. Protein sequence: CASSGERGEKLFF.